What follows are 15 T cell receptor beta chains derived from one specimen sequenced in a study of glioma-infiltrating T cells. TCR alpha and beta CDR3 regions were amplified from RNA using iRepertoire nested multiplex PCR. TCRdb processed the multiplex PCR reads anew with MiXCR; each CDR3 protein has one entry. The table has 100,000 to 150,000 distinct CDR3 sequences, around 23% seen once; the top ten hold around 15%. Sequenced sample: glioma tissue, nonneoplastic brain tissue, or PBMCs (not recorded which). All receptors come from a human donor with low-grade glioma or glioblastoma, undergoing nonglioma brain surgery, or in good health (not recorded which).

This clonotype was recorded at least ten times. The CDR3 sequence is CASSDEGTTEAFF. The CDR3 DNA reads as TGTGCCAGCAGTGACGAGGGCACTACTGAAGCTTTCTTT. The chain uses TRBV2 and TRBJ1-1; D is ambiguous. Germline V gives CDR1 SNHLY, CDR2 FYNNEI. The V and J ends lost 3 bases and 5 bases respectively, with 10 bases between them. The CDR3 sequence is 13 residues long.

This clonotype was seen repeatedly, ten times or more. The gene calls are TRBV6-6 and TRBJ2-7; D unresolved. There are 16 residues in the CDR3. Germline V gene sequence: CDR1 MNHNY, CDR2 SVGAGI (reference sequence). Trimming took 0 bases from V and 0 from J, leaving 12 bases between them. The chain's CDR3 is CASSYSTGQASYEQYF. CDR3 in DNA: TGTGCCAGCAGTTACTCGACGGGTCAGGCCTCCTACGAGCAGTACTTC.

This clonotype was seen at least ten times. This rearrangement joins TRBV4-2 to TRBJ1-1; D is possibly TRBD1 (5 bases). The CDR3 has 15 residues. Germline V gene data show CDR1 as LGHNA and CDR2 as YNFKEQ. Trimming took off 3 bases at V and 0 bases at J, with 11 bases between the two ends. In nucleotides, the CDR3 is TGTGCCAGCAGCCATCCCGGGACTTTGAACACTGAAGCTTTCTTT. As protein: CASSHPGTLNTEAFF.

About this clonotype itself: A much bigger clone sits one base away, suggesting this may be a read error. The CDR3 DNA reads TGTGCCAGCAGGTCCGGGACCATCTCCTACAATGATCAGTTCTTC. Residues: CASRSGTISYNDQFF. This chain links TRBV27 with TRBJ2-1; either TRBD1 or TRBD2 may supply D (5 bases each). Germline V lookup: CDR1 MNHEY, CDR2 SMNVEV (reference sequence). The CDR3 consists of 15 residues.

V usage is TRBV7-8 and J usage is TRBJ2-5; D is possibly TRBD2 (7 bases). Trimming shortened V by 11 bases and J by 5 bases, and 21 bases separated the two germline ends. CDR1 is SGHVS, CDR2 FQNEAQ, per germline. CDR3 length equals 14 residues. The CDR3 nucleotides read TGTGCCGGCCGCTTGGGGGGGCTAGGGGAGACCCAGTACTTC. Translating it yields CAGRLGGLGETQYF.

In this sample, this clonotype turned up many times. This chain joins TRBV19 and TRBJ2-5; 10 bases fit TRBD2. The CDR3 loop spans 18 amino acids. V lost 4 bases, J lost 4 bases, and 15 bases stayed unmatched. Looked up from germline, CDR1 is LNHDA and CDR2 is SQIVND (reference sequence). Here the CDR3 DNA reads TGTGCCAGTAGTAGGGGGTGGACTAGCGGCAACTCAGTAGAGACCCAGTACTTC. Amino acids: CASSRGWTSGNSVETQYF.

This clonotype appeared many times. The V and J genes are TRBV2 and TRBJ1-1, with no clear D. CDR3 size: 13 residues. Germline CDR1 and CDR2: SNHLY and FYNNEI. V lost 4 bases, J lost 4 bases, and 10 bases lay in between. CDR3 nucleotide sequence: TGTGCCAGCAGTGGGGCCGGGAGCACTGAAGCTTTCTTT. Its translation is CASSGAGSTEAFF.

In its sample, this clonotype was seen many times. The J gene is TRBJ2-5, the V gene TRBV6-2 or TRBV6-3, with a weak D call TRBD1 (5 bases). This CDR3 has 12 residues. Germline values: CDR1 MNHEY, CDR2 SVGEGT. V was trimmed by 2 bases and J by 5 bases, leaving 6 bases between them. Here the CDR3 reads CASSYPGETQYF. CDR3 in DNA: TGTGCCAGCAGTTACCCAGGGGAGACCCAGTACTTC.

This clonotype was seen a few times. The chain combines TRBV5-1 with TRBJ2-7; the D gene is possibly TRBD2 (5 bases). Germline assignment: CDR1 SGHRS and CDR2 YFSETQ. The CDR3 runs 16 residues. V was cut by 0 bases and J by 2 bases, with 15 bases left in between. The CDR3 DNA reads as TGCGCCAGCAGCTTGGAACCGTCCCGGGGTACCTACGAGCAGTACTTC. This encodes CASSLEPSRGTYEQYF.

The chain combines TRBV30 with TRBJ2-7; no definite D call. In germline, CDR1 is GTSNPN, CDR2 SVGIG (reference sequence). CDR3 length: 13 residues. The V gene lost 0 bases and the J gene lost 3 bases, with 9 bases spanning the gap. CDR3 sequence reads: CAWSVGTFYEQYF. CDR3 DNA sequence: TGTGCCTGGAGTGTAGGAACTTTCTACGAGCAGTACTTC. Full variable domain (rest looked up from reference TRBV30 and TRBJ2-7): SQTIHQWPATLVQPVGSPLSLECTVEGTSNPNLYWYRQAAGRGLQLLFYSVGIGQISSEVPQNLSASRPQDRQFILSSKKLLLSDSGFYLCAWSVGTFYEQYFGPGTRLTVT.

This clonotype was seen a handful of times. Mismatch with germline at one junction end may stem from a read error. The CDR3 DNA follows: TGTTCCAGTAGTATAGTCCCTAGCACAGATACGCAGTATTTT. Protein: CSSSIVPSTDTQYF. The chain recombines TRBV19 with TRBJ2-3; D is unclear. Germline CDR1 LNHDA, CDR2 SQIVND (reference sequence). CDR3 size: 14 residues.

This clonotype was detected ten times or more. The V and J genes are TRBV12-3 or TRBV12-4 and TRBJ1-6; 7 positions agree with TRBD1. The CDR3 contains 13 residues. The V segment lost 2 bases and the J segment 8 bases; nucleotides outside the gene matches: 0. CDR3 sequence: CASSLTGDSPLHF. CDR3 DNA sequence: TGTGCCAGCAGTTTAACAGGGGATTCACCCCTCCACTTT.

A word on this clonotype: With a much larger clone just one base away, this may be a read error. The rearrangement joins TRBV6-5 to TRBJ2-6; 7 bases agree with TRBD1. The V gene's germline CDR1 is MNHEY and CDR2 SVGAGI. Trimming at V came to 1 base and at J to 0 bases, leaving 6 bases not matched to a gene. The CDR3 loop spans 18 amino acids. The CDR3 DNA reads TGTGCCAGCAGTTACTACAGGGGACATTACTCTGGGGCCAACGTCCTGACTTTC. Translation gives CASSYYRGHYSGANVLTF.

The chain combines TRBV5-1 with TRBJ2-5, with D maybe TRBD2 (5 bases). The CDR3 extends over 16 amino acids. The germline V gene encodes CDR1 SGHRS and CDR2 YFSETQ. V lost 2 bases to trimming and J lost 2 bases, with 16 bases between them. The CDR3 region has the DNA TGCGCCAGCAGCTTAATGGGGAGCATTACTCAAGAGACCCAGTACTTC. It codes for CASSLMGSITQETQYF.

This clonotype showed up many times. The V call is TRBV6-6, the J call TRBJ2-7; 13 positions agree with TRBD2. This CDR3 is 16 amino acids long. J gave up 4 bases and V 0 bases, and 3 bases lay outside the gene matches. The germline CDR1 and CDR2 sequences are MNHNY and SVGAGI (reference sequence). CDR3 sequence: CASSYSRTSGSYEQYF. The CDR3, as DNA: TGTGCCAGCAGTTACTCCCGGACTAGCGGGAGTTACGAGCAGTACTTC.